This T cell receptor beta chain came from a study of cytomegalovirus exposure and HLA in healthy donors. Across the study: Around 79 million unique TCRs, all from HLA-typed donors, were included in an early release of the data.

In regard to this clone: Its antigen is unknown.

The PCR ran on 60 Vbeta and 13 Jbeta primers. Sequencing was performed with immunoSEQ multiplex PCR; in TCRdb, only in-frame clones are kept and a portion is missing. The sample contains 95,000 to 130,000 clones, 79% of which appear only once. Study-wide findings and caveats: Among the sequence variants, a highly shared cluster was likely an artifact of sequencing.

The clonotype comes from a man aged 25 to 40 in good health and CMV-seropositive. The material sequenced was PBMCs.

This chain's CDR3 is CASVSTGGTEAFF. The CDR3, as DNA: TGTGCCAGCGTAAGCACGGGTGGGACTGAAGCTTTCTTT. The chain uses TRBV19 and TRBJ1-1; D not resolved. The CDR3 extends over 13 amino acids. The germline V gene encodes CDR1 LNHDA and CDR2 SQIVND (reference sequence). Trimming took off 9 bases at V and 5 bases at J, with 16 bases between the two ends.